The table lists the clone carrying this T cell receptor beta chain with many counts. Its antigen is not known. These data are taken from a study of spatial heterogeneity in lung cancer. Study findings and constraints: More often at tumor resection than at routine follow-up, ubiquitous expanded tumor TCRs were detected in the blood.

The presence of a unique molecular identifier marked each TCR cDNA molecule. TCRdb fed the 5' RACE reads into MiXCR, producing one record per CDR3 protein. The sample lists 40,000 to 55,000 distinct CDR3 sequences, 6% to 7.5% occurring once. The CDR3 length is 12 residues. Germline lookup yields CDR1 KGHDR and CDR2 SFDVKD. The germline V and J ends were trimmed by 6 bases and 8 bases, with 12 bases remaining between them. Time point reported: sample taken at primary tumor resection. In each case, whole RNA from tumor, nontumor lung or frozen PBMC was sequenced unsorted. The clonotype comes from a female donor with early-stage non-small cell lung cancer. Sequenced here: PBMCs, sampled at surgery. The rearrangement uses TRBV24-1 and TRBJ1-2, with D maybe TRBD1 (6 bases). CDR3: CATSTGLQGYTF. CDR3 sequence (DNA): TGTGCCACCAGTACAGGGTTGCAGGGCTACACCTTC.